Described below is a single TCR beta chain sequence and its context. The data are from a study of blood T cell repertoires in COVID-19. V lost 6 bases and J lost 5; bases outside the gene matches: 10. Germline CDR1 MNHEY, CDR2 SVGEGT. CDR3 length equals 16 residues. The table came from immunoSEQ multiplex PCR; TCRdb's copy has only in-frame clones and leaves some out. The sample lists about 120,000 clones; about four fifths were seen once. This sequence joins TRBV6-2 or TRBV6-3 and TRBJ2-5; TRBD2 matches at 12 bases. This sequence was found in an elderly woman with acute or convalescent COVID-19. Sequencing was done on a sample of peripheral blood. The CDR3 nucleotides are TGTGCCAGCAGCACCCGACTAGCGGGAGAATGGGAGACCCAGTACTTC. Its translation: CASSTRLAGEWETQYF.